The next 3 T cell receptor beta chains were all read from a single sample in a study of T-cell memory formation after mild COVID-19. TCRdb ran MiXCR on the 5' RACE reads and lists one entry per CDR3 protein. The repertoire includes under 300,000 distinct CDR3 sequences, 8.5% to 9.5% of them detected once, and 20% to 25% sits in the top ten. The sequencing sample was made of PBMCs or a T cell subset sorted from them (not recorded which). Receptor source: a man aged 18 to 35 who had mild COVID-19 (a few samples of this study predate the infection). Cell type and time point are not known.

This clonotype was seen more than once but under ten times. V gene TRBV29-1 combines with J gene TRBJ2-2; maybe TRBD2 (6 bases). From germline, CDR1 is SQVTM and CDR2 ANQGSEA. Trimming took 0 bases from V and 7 from J, leaving 15 bases between them. This CDR3 spans 15 amino acids. CDR3 DNA sequence: TGCAGCGTTGAAGATAGGTTAGGGGAGGACGGGGAGCTGTTTTTT. Its translation is CSVEDRLGEDGELFF.

This chain uses TRBV4-2 with TRBJ1-4, with D unresolved. Germline CDR1 reads LGHNA; CDR2 reads YNFKEQ. There are 16 residues in the CDR3. The germline V and J ends were trimmed by 0 bases and 2 bases, with 10 bases remaining between them. In DNA, the CDR3 is TGTGCCAGCAGCCAAGACGGGTCCGCTACTAATGAAAAACTGTTTTTT. Translation: CASSQDGSATNEKLFF.

This clonotype turned up a few times. This rearrangement joins TRBV12-3 or TRBV12-4 to TRBJ1-5, with a possible D match to TRBD1 (6 bases). The CDR3 contains 15 residues. The V and J ends lost 5 bases and 4 bases respectively, with 15 bases between them. CDR3 residues: CASSPVRGANQPQHF. The CDR3 DNA follows: TGTGCCAGCAGTCCGGTCCGGGGGGCAAATCAGCCCCAGCATTTT.